This TCR beta chain was obtained from a study of blood T cell repertoires in COVID-19. Measured with immunoSEQ multiplex PCR; TCRdb has only the in-frame clones, and not every one. This sample yields about 240,000 clones, of which around nine tenths are seen a single time; more than 6.5% belongs to the top ten. Germline CDR1 reads SGHVS; CDR2 reads FNYEAQ. V was trimmed by 4 bases and J by 3 bases, leaving 8 bases between them. The CDR3 totals 13 residues. The source material was peripheral blood. The receptor was derived from a woman between 65 and 79 years old with active or convalescent COVID-19. This chain uses TRBV7-6 with TRBJ2-3; a weak D match, TRBD2 (5 bases). CDR3: CASSSRGTDTQYF. The CDR3 coding sequence is TGTGCCAGCAGCTCCCGGGGAACAGATACGCAGTATTTT. Drawing the rest from reference TRBV7-6 and TRBJ2-3, the complete variable domain is GAGVSQSPRYKVTKRGQDVALRCDPISGHVSLYWYRQALGQGPEFLTYFNYEAQQDKSGLPNDRFSAERPEGSISTLTIQRTEQRDSAMYRCASSSRGTDTQYFGPGTRLTVL.